One sample yielded the 30 T cell receptor beta chains listed below, sequenced in a study of blood T cell repertoires in COVID-19. Using immunoSEQ multiplex PCR, the repertoire was profiled, and TCRdb retains in-frame clones only, with some absent. The data hold roughly 140,000 clones, with about 86% observed a single time. Sequencing used peripheral blood. These receptors originate from a man in his sixties or seventies with acute or convalescent COVID-19.

This chain connects TRBV28 to TRBJ1-2; TRBD1 matches at 10 bases. CDR3 length equals 15 residues. Trimming took 4 bases from V and 3 from J; bases not matched to a gene: 5. CDR1 and CDR2 (germline): MDHEN, SYDVKM. CDR3 sequence: CASSSTDRGHYGYTF. The CDR3 bases are TGTGCCAGCAGTTCGACCGACAGGGGGCACTATGGCTACACCTTC.

The chain has TRBV6-6 and TRBJ1-2; 9 positions match TRBD1. With 3 bases clipped from V and 4 bases from J, the junction kept 9 bases outside the gene matches. This CDR3 contains 16 residues. CDR1 is MNHNY and CDR2 is SVGAGI in the germline V gene (reference sequence). DNA for the CDR3: TGTGCCAGCAGTTATCGCCCGGGACAGGGCCCCTATGGCTACACCTTC. It codes for CASSYRPGQGPYGYTF.

The chain uses TRBV19 and TRBJ2-7; TRBD2 agrees at 11 bases. Germline V gene data show CDR1 as LNHDA and CDR2 as SQIVND (reference sequence). With 5 bases clipped from V and 3 bases from J, the junction kept 6 bases outside the gene matches. The CDR3 has 15 amino acids. CDR3 residues: CASSLGLAGGYEQYF. The CDR3 nucleotides are TGTGCCAGTAGTCTGGGTCTAGCGGGGGGCTACGAGCAGTACTTC.

This chain uses TRBV25-1 with TRBJ2-1, with 13 bases lining up with TRBD2. There are 15 residues in the CDR3. V was pared by 7 bases and J by 7 bases, with 7 bases of the junction left unmatched. Germline V gene data show CDR1 as MGHDK and CDR2 as SYGVNS. The CDR3 protein is CASTPRTSGSNEQFF. CDR3 bases: TGTGCCAGCACTCCAAGGACTAGCGGGAGTAATGAGCAGTTCTTC.

Only one count was recorded for this clone. The chain links TRBV5-6 to TRBJ2-1; 8 bases line up with TRBD2. CDR3 length: 15 residues. Germline loops: CDR1 SGHDT, CDR2 YYEEEE. With V trimmed by 0 bases and J by 3 bases, 2 bases remained unmatched. Written as DNA, the CDR3 is TGTGCCAGCAGCTTGGTTGCGGGAGGCTACAATGAGCAGTTCTTC. It translates to CASSLVAGGYNEQFF. Using reference TRBV5-6 and TRBJ2-1 for the parts outside the CDR3, the full variable domain is DAGVTQSPTHLIKTRGQQVTLRCSPKSGHDTVSWYQQALGQGPQFIFQYYEEEERQRGNFPDRFSGHQFPNYSSELNVNALLLGDSALYLCASSLVAGGYNEQFFGPGTRLTVL.

The chain employs TRBV5-1 and TRBJ2-7; 9 bases match TRBD1. From germline, CDR1 is SGHRS and CDR2 YFSETQ. J gave up 6 bases and V 4 bases, and 8 bases lay outside the gene matches. This CDR3 contains 14 residues. The CDR3 here is CASSAWDRVGEQYF. DNA for the CDR3: TGCGCCAGCAGCGCCTGGGACAGGGTAGGCGAGCAGTACTTC.

The rearrangement joins TRBV11-2 to TRBJ1-1; TRBD1 aligns across 7 bases. The CDR3 totals 14 residues. Germline trimming cut 3 bases from V and 0 bases from J; bases unmatched to any gene: 1. Germline CDR1 and CDR2: SGHAT and FQNNGV. The CDR3 region is CASSFTGVNTEAFF. CDR3 DNA: TGTGCCAGCAGCTTCACAGGGGTGAACACTGAAGCTTTCTTT.

J is TRBJ2-1 and V is TRBV5-1; 7 bases match TRBD1. Germline loops: CDR1 SGHRS, CDR2 YFSETQ. This CDR3 has 18 amino acids. V trimming: 4 bases; J trimming: 0 bases; junction bases outside the gene matches: 13. The CDR3 DNA sequence: TGCGCCAGCAGCCCACGCCCTACGGGACAGATCTCCTACAATGAGCAGTTCTTC. This codes for CASSPRPTGQISYNEQFF.

This chain uses TRBV9 with TRBJ2-3; unclear D gene. The CDR3 covers 12 residues. V lost 3 bases, J lost 5 bases, and 7 bases lay in between. Per germline, CDR1 SGDLS and CDR2 YYNGEE. For the CDR3, the DNA is TGTGCCAGCAGCGGCTATGGAGATACGCAGTATTTT. Its translation is CASSGYGDTQYF.

V gene TRBV25-1 combines with J gene TRBJ2-3, with 7 bases aligning to TRBD2. With V trimmed by 3 bases and J by 2 bases, 8 bases remained unmatched. The CDR3 length is 16 residues. CDR1 and CDR2 (germline): MGHDK, SYGVNS. DNA for the CDR3: TGTGCCAGCAGTGAGCCAAGCGGGACCGACACAGATACGCAGTATTTT. This encodes CASSEPSGTDTDTQYF.

This clone was counted ten times or more. The J gene is TRBJ2-2, the V gene TRBV7-9; 7 positions agree with TRBD1. This CDR3 is built from 15 residues. The V segment lost 5 bases and the J segment 5 bases; nucleotides outside the gene matches: 8. Germline lookup yields CDR1 SEHNR and CDR2 FQNEAQ (reference sequence). The CDR3 loop reads CASSGGMTGTGELFF. The CDR3 DNA is TGTGCCAGCAGCGGGGGCATGACAGGGACCGGGGAGCTGTTTTTT.

J is TRBJ1-4 and V is TRBV2; 7 bases agree with TRBD1. V trimming: 6 bases; J trimming: 0 bases; junction bases outside the gene matches: 16. Germline V lookup: CDR1 SNHLY, CDR2 FYNNEI. The CDR3 covers 19 residues. This chain's CDR3 is CASRGRDSNFFATNEKLFF. In DNA, the CDR3 is TGTGCCAGCAGAGGCCGGGACAGCAATTTCTTCGCAACTAATGAAAAACTGTTTTTT.

This chain links TRBV7-8 with TRBJ2-3, with 10 positions matching TRBD2. CDR3 length: 16 amino acids. V lost 2 bases, J lost 6 bases, and 8 bases stayed unmatched. The germline CDR1 and CDR2 sequences are SGHVS and FQNEAQ. The CDR3 sequence: CASSLRLAGVGDTQYF. CDR3 DNA: TGTGCCAGCAGCTTAAGGCTAGCGGGAGTTGGGGATACGCAGTATTTT.

V is TRBV15 and J is TRBJ2-7; TRBD2 matches 9 bases. The CDR3 has 16 amino acids. With V trimmed by 1 base and J by 3 bases, 7 bases remained unmatched. Germline CDR1 and CDR2: LNHNV and YYDKDF (reference sequence). Here the CDR3 DNA reads TGTGCCACCAGCAGAGTGGCTAGCGGGACACTCTACGAGCAGTACTTC. Residues: CATSRVASGTLYEQYF.

The rearrangement uses TRBV5-6 and TRBJ1-2; 7 bases align to TRBD1. Looked up from germline, CDR1 is SGHDT and CDR2 is YYEEEE. The CDR3 consists of 15 residues. J lost 8 bases, V lost 1 base, and 11 bases had no gene match. The CDR3 DNA sequence: TGTGCCAGCAGCTTGACACAGGGGCCCCTGGAAGGCTACACCTTC. Translating gives CASSLTQGPLEGYTF.

The chain has TRBV25-1 and TRBJ2-7, with 7 bases fitting TRBD2. V shed 6 bases and J 2 bases; nucleotides not matched to a gene: 13. Looked up from germline, CDR1 is MGHDK and CDR2 is SYGVNS. There are 16 residues in the CDR3. The CDR3 protein is CASRVQVTSATYEQYF. DNA for the CDR3: TGTGCCAGCAGAGTCCAAGTTACTAGCGCTACCTACGAGCAGTACTTC.

This sequence joins TRBV11-2 and TRBJ2-7, with D uncertain. Germline V gene data show CDR1 as SGHAT and CDR2 as FQNNGV. The CDR3 consists of 13 residues. The V and J ends lost 5 bases and 0 bases respectively, with 8 bases between them. In DNA, the CDR3 is TGTGCCAGCAGCCGCGATAGCTCCTACGAGCAGTACTTC. It yields the protein CASSRDSSYEQYF.

The V and J genes are TRBV7-9 and TRBJ2-1, with 8 bases matching TRBD2. Germline CDR1 SEHNR, CDR2 FQNEAQ (reference sequence). The CDR3 is made up of 17 amino acids. V was clipped by 6 bases and J by 7 bases; unmatched bases: 17. CDR3 bases: TGTGCCAGCAGTCTTAGCGGGGAGGGGGGACCTAGGAATGAGCAGTTCTTC. It codes for CASSLSGEGGPRNEQFF.

The CDR3 sequence is CASSPRQAVMNTEAFF. DNA of the CDR3: TGTGCCAGCAGCCCACGACAGGCCGTCATGAACACTGAAGCTTTCTTT. This chain links TRBV9 with TRBJ1-1; tentatively, D is TRBD1 (6 bases). The V gene's germline CDR1 is SGDLS and CDR2 YYNGEE. The CDR3 extends over 16 amino acids. Trimming left V 4 bases short and J 0 bases short, with 16 bases between.

This clone showed up just a few times. This rearrangement joins TRBV20-1 to TRBJ1-1; D gene ambiguous. This CDR3 is built from 11 residues. Germline-derived CDR1 and CDR2 are DFQATT and SNEGSKA (reference sequence). This CDR3 is CSNKMNTEAFF. As DNA, the CDR3 is TGCAGCAACAAGATGAACACTGAAGCTTTCTTT.

The V gene is TRBV4-1, the J gene TRBJ1-6; D is unclear. The CDR3 runs 17 residues. Trimming removed 0 bases at V and 9 bases at J, with 18 bases between. Germline V lookup: CDR1 MGHRA, CDR2 YSYEKL. The CDR3 region is CASSQEGSRRAGSPLHF. The CDR3 DNA sequence: TGCGCCAGCAGCCAAGAGGGGTCGCGACGGGCGGGTTCACCCCTCCACTTT.

This clone came up once. The CDR3 bases are TGTGCCATCAGTGCACCCGGGACAGGGCCCTCCTACGAGCAGTACTTC. This gives the protein CAISAPGTGPSYEQYF. The chain joins TRBV10-3 to TRBJ2-7; 9 positions match TRBD1. This CDR3 contains 16 residues. The germline V gene has CDR1 ENHRY and CDR2 SYGVKD. V dropped 4 bases and J dropped 0; count of bases not matched to a gene: 7.

The genes are TRBV27 and TRBJ2-1; TRBD2 matches at 11 bases. The CDR3 sequence is 16 residues long. Per germline, CDR1 MNHEY and CDR2 SMNVEV (reference sequence). The V segment lost 6 bases and the J segment 5 bases; nucleotides outside the gene matches: 9. CDR3 sequence (DNA): TGTGCCAGCAGCTTAGCGGGAGGGGGGCTGGACAATGAGCAGTTCTTC. The encoded protein is CASSLAGGGLDNEQFF.

V gene TRBV12-3 or TRBV12-4 combines with J gene TRBJ1-2, with D unresolved. V lost 3 bases and J 4 bases, leaving 9 bases between the germline ends. There are 13 residues in the CDR3. The CDR3 DNA sequence: TGTGCCAGCAGTTTTTCAGTCCCCTATGGCTACACCTTC. Translated: CASSFSVPYGYTF.

The chain combines TRBV10-1 with TRBJ2-2; 10 bases map to TRBD2. Germline lookup yields CDR1 WNHNN and CDR2 SYGVQD (reference sequence). The length of the CDR3 is 14 residues. V was clipped by 10 bases and J by 1 base; unmatched bases: 3. The chain's CDR3 is CATGTSENTGELFF. CDR3 nucleotide sequence: TGCGCCACCGGGACTAGCGAGAACACCGGGGAGCTGTTTTTT.

V usage is TRBV3-1 (or the pseudogene TRBV3-2) and J usage is TRBJ2-7; TRBD1 might be the D (6 bases). Trimming left V 1 base short and J 2 bases short, with 9 bases between. The germline V gene has CDR1 LGHDT and CDR2 YNNKEL (reference sequence). This CDR3 spans 14 amino acids. The CDR3 loop is CASSQGSGAYEQYF. The CDR3 DNA reads TGTGCCAGCAGCCAAGGGTCAGGGGCCTACGAGCAGTACTTC.

The rearrangement joins TRBV30 to TRBJ1-2, with a possible D match to TRBD1 (6 bases). This CDR3 is 13 amino acids long. The V gene's germline CDR1 is GTSNPN and CDR2 SVGIG (reference sequence). Deletions cut 5 bases from V and 5 bases from J, with 15 bases between. CDR3 region: CAWSQGEGYGYTF. DNA for the CDR3: TGTGCCTGGTCACAGGGAGAGGGGTATGGCTACACCTTC.

This clone was recorded a few times. The chain combines TRBV3-1 (or the pseudogene TRBV3-2) with TRBJ1-2; TRBD1 might be the D (5 bases). The V end was cut by 3 bases, the J end by 4 bases, with 12 bases between. The CDR3 is made up of 14 amino acids. Germline values: CDR1 LGHDT, CDR2 YNNKEL (reference sequence). As DNA, the CDR3 is TGTGCCAGCAGCCAGTCCAGGGTTGCCTATGGCTACACCTTC. This gives the protein CASSQSRVAYGYTF.

There are many counts of this clone. The chain employs TRBV5-1 and TRBJ2-1; 11 positions match TRBD2. The junction had 6 bases not matched to a gene; V was cut back by 6 bases and J by 7 bases. Germline CDR1 and CDR2: SGHRS and YFSETQ. This CDR3 contains 14 residues. CDR3 DNA sequence: TGCGCCAGCACCTTAGCGGGAGGGAATAATGAGCAGTTCTTC. Amino acid sequence: CASTLAGGNNEQFF. The entire variable domain, with the rest obtained from reference TRBV5-1 and TRBJ2-1, is as follows: KAGVTQTPRYLIKTRGQQVTLSCSPISGHRSVSWYQQTPGQGLQFLFEYFSETQRNKGNFPGRFSGRQFSNSRSEMNVSTLELGDSALYLCASTLAGGNNEQFFGPGTRLTVL.

A few counts support this clone. The chain has TRBV11-2 and TRBJ2-2, with D possibly TRBD1 on 5 matching bases. Trimming shortened V by 0 bases and J by 6 bases, and 11 bases separated the two germline ends. In germline, CDR1 is SGHAT, CDR2 FQNNGV. The CDR3 totals 15 residues. The CDR3 sequence: CASSLEQVIPGELFF. CDR3 nucleotide sequence: TGTGCCAGCAGCTTAGAACAGGTTATCCCCGGGGAGCTGTTTTTT.